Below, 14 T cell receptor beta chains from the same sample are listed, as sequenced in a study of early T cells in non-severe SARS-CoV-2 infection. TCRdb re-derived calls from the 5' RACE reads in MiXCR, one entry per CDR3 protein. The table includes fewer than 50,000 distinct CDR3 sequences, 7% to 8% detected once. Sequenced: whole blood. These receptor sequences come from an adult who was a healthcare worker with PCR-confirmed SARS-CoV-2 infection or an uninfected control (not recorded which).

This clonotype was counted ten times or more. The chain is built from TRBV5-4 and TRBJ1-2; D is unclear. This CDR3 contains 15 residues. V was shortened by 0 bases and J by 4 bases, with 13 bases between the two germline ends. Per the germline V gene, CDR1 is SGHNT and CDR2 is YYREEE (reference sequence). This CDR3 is CASSLEINSFYGYTF. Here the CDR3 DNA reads TGTGCCAGCAGCTTGGAAATAAACAGCTTCTATGGCTACACCTTC.

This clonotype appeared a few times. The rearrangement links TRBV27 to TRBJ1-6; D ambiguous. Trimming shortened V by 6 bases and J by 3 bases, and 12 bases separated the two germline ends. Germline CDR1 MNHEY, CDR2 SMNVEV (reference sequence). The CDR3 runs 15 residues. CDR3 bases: TGTGCCAGCAGCATAGACTGGTTCTATAATTCACCCCTCCACTTT. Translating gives CASSIDWFYNSPLHF.

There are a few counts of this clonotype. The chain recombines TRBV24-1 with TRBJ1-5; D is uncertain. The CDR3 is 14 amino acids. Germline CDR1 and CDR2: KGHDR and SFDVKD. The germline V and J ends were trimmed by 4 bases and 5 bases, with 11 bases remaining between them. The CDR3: CATSDPHGDQPQHF. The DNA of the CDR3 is TGTGCCACCAGTGACCCCCATGGGGATCAGCCCCAGCATTTT.

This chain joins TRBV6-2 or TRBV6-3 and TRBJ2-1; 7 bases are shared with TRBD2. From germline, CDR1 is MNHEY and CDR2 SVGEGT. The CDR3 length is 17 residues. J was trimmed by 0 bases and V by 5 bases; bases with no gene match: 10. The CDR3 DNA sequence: TGTGCCAGCAGTCGGCGGGGGTTCTCAAGCTCCTACAATGAGCAGTTCTTC. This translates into CASSRRGFSSSYNEQFF.

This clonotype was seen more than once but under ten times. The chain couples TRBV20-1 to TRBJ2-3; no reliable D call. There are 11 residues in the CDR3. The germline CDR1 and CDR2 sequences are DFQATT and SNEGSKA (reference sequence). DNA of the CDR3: TGCAGCCCAGTTCTGGGCCGTACGCAGTATTTT. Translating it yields CSPVLGRTQYF.

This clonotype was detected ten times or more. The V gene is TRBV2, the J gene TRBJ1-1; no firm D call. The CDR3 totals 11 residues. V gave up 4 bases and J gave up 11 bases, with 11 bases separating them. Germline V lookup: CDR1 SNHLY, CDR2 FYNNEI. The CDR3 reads CASSGQSVAFF. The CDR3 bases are TGTGCCAGCAGTGGTCAGTCGGTTGCTTTCTTT.

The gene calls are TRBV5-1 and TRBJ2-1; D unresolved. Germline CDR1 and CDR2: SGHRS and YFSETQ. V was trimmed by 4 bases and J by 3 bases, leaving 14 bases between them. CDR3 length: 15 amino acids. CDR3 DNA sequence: TGCGCCAGCAGCATCACGTCGATGGGCTACAATGAGCAGTTCTTC. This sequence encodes CASSITSMGYNEQFF.

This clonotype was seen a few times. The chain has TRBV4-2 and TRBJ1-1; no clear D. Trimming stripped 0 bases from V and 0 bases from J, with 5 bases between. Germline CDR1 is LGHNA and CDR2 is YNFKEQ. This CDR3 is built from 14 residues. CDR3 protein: CASSQDQVNTEAFF. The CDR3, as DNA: TGTGCCAGCAGCCAAGATCAAGTGAACACTGAAGCTTTCTTT.

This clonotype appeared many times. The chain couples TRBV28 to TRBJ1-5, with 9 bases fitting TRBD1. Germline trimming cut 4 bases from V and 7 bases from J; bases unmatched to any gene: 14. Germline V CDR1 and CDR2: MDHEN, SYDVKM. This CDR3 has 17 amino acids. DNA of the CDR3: TGTGCCAGCAGTTCCCCCACGGGACAGGGACGCGGACAGCCCCAGCATTTT. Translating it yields CASSSPTGQGRGQPQHF. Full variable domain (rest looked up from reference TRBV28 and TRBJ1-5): DVKVTQSSRYLVKRTGEKVFLECVQDMDHENMFWYRQDPGLGLRLIYFSYDVKMKEKGDIPEGYSVSREKKERFSLILESASTNQTSMYLCASSSPTGQGRGQPQHFGDGTRLSIL.

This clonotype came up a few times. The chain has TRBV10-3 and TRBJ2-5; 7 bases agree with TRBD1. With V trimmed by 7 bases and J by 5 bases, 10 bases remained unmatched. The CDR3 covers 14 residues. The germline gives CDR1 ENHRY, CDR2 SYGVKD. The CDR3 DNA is TGTGCCATCAATCACAGGGGAGTTGAGGAGACCCAGTACTTC. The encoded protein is CAINHRGVEETQYF.

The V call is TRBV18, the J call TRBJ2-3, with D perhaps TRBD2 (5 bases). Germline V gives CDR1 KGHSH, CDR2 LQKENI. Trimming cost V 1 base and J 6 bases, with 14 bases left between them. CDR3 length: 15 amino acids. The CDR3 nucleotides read TGTGCCAGCTCACCACGTGGGGAGCCTAGGGATACGCAGTATTTT. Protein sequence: CASSPRGEPRDTQYF.

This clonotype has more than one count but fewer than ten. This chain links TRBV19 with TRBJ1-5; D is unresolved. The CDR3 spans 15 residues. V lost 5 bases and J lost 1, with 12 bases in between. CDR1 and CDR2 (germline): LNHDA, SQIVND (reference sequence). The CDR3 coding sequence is TGTGCCAGTAGTCCCGAAGGGAGGAGCAATCAGCCCCAGCATTTT. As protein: CASSPEGRSNQPQHF.

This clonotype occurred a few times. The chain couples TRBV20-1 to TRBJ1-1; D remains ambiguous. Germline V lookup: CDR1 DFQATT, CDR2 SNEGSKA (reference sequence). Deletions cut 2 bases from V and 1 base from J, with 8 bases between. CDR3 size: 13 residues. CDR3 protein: CSARPDQNTEAFF. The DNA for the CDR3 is TGCAGTGCTAGACCCGATCAGAACACTGAAGCTTTCTTT.

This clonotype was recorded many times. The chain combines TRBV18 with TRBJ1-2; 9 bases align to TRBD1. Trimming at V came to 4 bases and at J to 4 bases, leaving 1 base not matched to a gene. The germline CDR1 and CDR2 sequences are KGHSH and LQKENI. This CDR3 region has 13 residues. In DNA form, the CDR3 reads TGTGCCAGCTCACGGGACAGGGTCTATGGCTACACCTTC. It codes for CASSRDRVYGYTF.